Below are 27 T cell receptor beta chains sequenced from a single sample in a study of PD-1 blockade in classical Hodgkin lymphoma. The repertoire was sequenced with immunoSEQ multiplex PCR; TCRdb's copy has only in-frame clones and lacks some. The data contain about 13,000 clones, about 79% of them singletons. Noted time point: cycle 4 day 1 (C4D1), after less than seven weeks of nivolumab. Every patient experienced relapse after autologous stem cell transplantation, and brentuximab vedotin exposure varied. CD4+ T cells were purified from thawed PBMCs by magnetic negative selection. Sequenced material: CD4+ T cells from blood, taken before the fourth cycle of nivolumab. Receptors originate from a human donor with classical Hodgkin lymphoma.

This clone has only one observation. This chain uses TRBV30 with TRBJ1-2; unclear D gene. V was pared by 0 bases and J by 2 bases, with 13 bases between. This CDR3 region has 15 residues. Germline assignment: CDR1 GTSNPN and CDR2 SVGIG (reference sequence). The CDR3 here is CAWSVLASGNYGYTF. Here the CDR3 DNA reads TGTGCCTGGAGTGTTTTGGCGTCGGGAAACTATGGCTACACCTTC.

The chain employs TRBV28 and TRBJ2-3, with TRBD2 matching 14 bases. Trimming removed 3 bases from V and 2 bases from J; junction bases left unmatched: 4. The CDR3 has 17 amino acids. Germline V gene sequence: CDR1 MDHEN, CDR2 SYDVKM. CDR3 protein: CASSFGTSGSLTDTQYF. In DNA, the CDR3 is TGTGCCAGCAGTTTCGGGACTAGCGGGAGTCTCACAGATACGCAGTATTTT.

The chain couples TRBV11-2 to TRBJ1-4, with a possible D match to TRBD1 (6 bases). The V gene's germline CDR1 is SGHAT and CDR2 FQNNGV. V lost 4 bases to trimming and J lost 5 bases, with 14 bases between them. CDR3 length equals 15 residues. The CDR3 nucleotides read TGTGCCAGCAGCTCCTTCGGGCAGGGGAATGAAAAACTGTTTTTT. As protein: CASSSFGQGNEKLFF. Based on the CDR3 plus reference TRBV11-2 and TRBJ1-4, the full variable domain is EAGVAQSPRYKIIEKRQSVAFWCNPISGHATLYWYQQILGQGPKLLIQFQNNGVVDDSQLPKDRFSAERLKGVDSTLKIQPAKLEDSAVYLCASSSFGQGNEKLFFGSGTQLSVL.

This chain uses TRBV7-8 with TRBJ2-1; 11 nucleotides agree with TRBD1. Germline V gene sequence: CDR1 SGHVS, CDR2 FQNEAQ. Trimming at V came to 2 bases and at J to 4 bases, leaving 7 bases not matched to a gene. CDR3 length equals 17 residues. In nucleotides, the CDR3 is TGTGCCAGCAGCTTACGGAGCCGGGACAGGGGGTACAATGAGCAGTTCTTC. Protein: CASSLRSRDRGYNEQFF.

The V call is TRBV7-9, the J call TRBJ1-5; no definite D call. The germline V and J ends were trimmed by 3 bases and 3 bases, with 3 bases remaining between them. The CDR3 totals 12 residues. Per germline, CDR1 SEHNR and CDR2 FQNEAQ (reference sequence). Here the CDR3 reads CASSFINQPQHF. The CDR3, as DNA: TGTGCCAGCAGCTTTATCAATCAGCCCCAGCATTTT.

A few counts support this clone. The chain combines TRBV27 with TRBJ2-7, with 7 bases aligning to TRBD1. The CDR3 consists of 14 residues. Germline V gene lookup returns CDR1 MNHEY and CDR2 SMNVEV (reference sequence). The trim removed 3 bases at V and 1 base at J, leaving 3 bases unmatched. Here the CDR3 reads CASSFRQGSYEQYF. CDR3 nucleotide sequence: TGTGCCAGCAGTTTCAGACAGGGATCCTACGAGCAGTACTTC.

The chain has TRBV28 and TRBJ2-3; 8 positions agree with TRBD2. V was clipped by 3 bases and J by 2 bases; unmatched bases: 10. This CDR3 is built from 17 residues. Germline V lookup: CDR1 MDHEN, CDR2 SYDVKM. The CDR3: CASSFPLGGASTDTQYF. The CDR3 nucleotides are TGTGCCAGCAGTTTTCCCCTCGGGGGGGCATCCACAGATACGCAGTATTTT.

This clone was counted between two and nine times. The CDR3 nucleotides are TGTGCCAGCAGGCTAGGACAGGGAGGCAATCAGCCCCAGCATTTT. It yields the protein CASRLGQGGNQPQHF. The V call is TRBV2, the J call TRBJ1-5; TRBD1 matches at 8 bases. The CDR3 is 15 amino acids. Looked up from germline, CDR1 is SNHLY and CDR2 is FYNNEI. J lost 2 bases, V lost 6 bases, and 6 bases had no gene match.

The chain combines TRBV2 with TRBJ1-5; unclear D gene. The CDR3 extends over 15 amino acids. Trimming took off 6 bases at V and 2 bases at J, with 14 bases between the two ends. Germline loops: CDR1 SNHLY, CDR2 FYNNEI. The CDR3 coding sequence is TGTGCCAGCAGCGAGGAACAGCTGGGCAATCAGCCCCAGCATTTT. It translates to CASSEEQLGNQPQHF.

This rearrangement joins TRBV10-3 to TRBJ1-2, with D hard to call. Trimming took off 1 base at V and 4 bases at J, with 7 bases between the two ends. The CDR3 has 13 amino acids. The V gene's germline CDR1 is ENHRY and CDR2 SYGVKD. The CDR3 nucleotides are TGTGCCATCAGTGAGTGGCAGGCCTATGGCTACACCTTC. This translates into CAISEWQAYGYTF.

In its sample, this clone was seen a few times. V usage is TRBV5-4 and J usage is TRBJ1-5; no firm D call. The germline CDR1 and CDR2 sequences are SGHNT and YYREEE (reference sequence). This CDR3 region has 13 residues. V shed 0 bases and J shed 5 bases, with 6 bases lying between them. CDR3 nucleotide sequence: TGTGCCAGCAGCTTGGACTCCCATCAGCCCCAGCATTTT. Amino acids: CASSLDSHQPQHF.

This sequence joins TRBV29-1 and TRBJ1-4, with D possibly being TRBD1 (6 bases). V was shortened by 5 bases and J by 0 bases, with 10 bases between the two germline ends. Looked up from germline, CDR1 is SQVTM and CDR2 is ANQGSEA. This CDR3 comprises 14 residues. The CDR3 region has the DNA TGCAGCGTTCAAGGGGGGACAACTAATGAAAAACTGTTTTTT. It yields the protein CSVQGGTTNEKLFF. The full variable domain, completed using reference TRBV29-1 and TRBJ1-4, is SAVISQKPSRDICQRGTSLTIQCQVDSQVTMMFWYRQQPGQSLTLIATANQGSEATYESGFVIDKFPISRPNLTFSTLTVSNMSPEDSSIYLCSVQGGTTNEKLFFGSGTQLSVL.

The chain joins TRBV6-5 to TRBJ1-2; the D gene is possibly TRBD1 (5 bases). Germline assignment: CDR1 MNHEY and CDR2 SVGAGI. Trimming left V 0 bases short and J 4 bases short, with 9 bases between. The CDR3 is 14 amino acids. The CDR3 sequence: CASSYSGAGYGYTF. In DNA, the CDR3 is TGTGCCAGCAGTTACTCAGGGGCAGGCTATGGCTACACCTTC.

This clone appeared a few times. The V and J genes are TRBV2 and TRBJ1-1, with D possibly being TRBD1 (6 bases). Germline loops: CDR1 SNHLY, CDR2 FYNNEI. This CDR3 spans 12 amino acids. Trimming cost V 7 bases and J 7 bases, with 13 bases left between them. The CDR3 spells CASTNLQGEAFF. CDR3 in DNA: TGTGCCAGCACCAATTTACAGGGTGAAGCTTTCTTT. The full variable domain, its missing parts supplied by reference TRBV2 and TRBJ1-1, is EPEVTQTPSHQVTQMGQEVILRCVPISNHLYFYWYRQILGQKVEFLVSFYNNEISEKSEIFDDQFSVERPDGSNFTLKIRSTKLEDSAMYFCASTNLQGEAFFGQGTRLTVV.

This clone was found once. The chain joins TRBV6-6 to TRBJ1-2; D unclear. CDR1 is MNHNY, CDR2 SVGAGI, per germline (reference sequence). CDR3 size: 14 residues. The V and J ends lost 4 bases and 4 bases respectively, with 13 bases between them. The CDR3 here is CASSSAGFLYGYTF. CDR3 DNA: TGTGCCAGCAGTTCGGCAGGCTTCCTCTATGGCTACACCTTC.

The J gene is TRBJ1-5, the V gene TRBV7-2, with D possibly matching TRBD1 (6 bases). Germline CDR1 SGHTA, CDR2 FQGNSA. Trimming cost V 1 base and J 7 bases, with 8 bases left between them. The CDR3 totals 13 residues. The CDR3 bases are TGTGCCAGCAGCTTAGGCAGGGGACAGCCCCAGCATTTT. This sequence encodes CASSLGRGQPQHF.

V usage is TRBV2 and J usage is TRBJ1-5; the match to TRBD1 covers 7 bases. V gave up 8 bases and J gave up 4 bases; unmatched junction bases: 5. Per germline, CDR1 SNHLY and CDR2 FYNNEI. CDR3 length equals 13 residues. The chain's CDR3 is CASRWDSNQPQHF. Here the CDR3 DNA reads TGTGCCAGCCGTTGGGACAGTAATCAGCCCCAGCATTTT.

The chain has TRBV5-1 and TRBJ2-1; tentatively, D is TRBD1 or TRBD2 (5 bases each). V lost 3 bases, J lost 2 bases, and 12 bases lay in between. The CDR3 length is 15 residues. CDR1 is SGHRS and CDR2 is YFSETQ in the germline V gene. Here the CDR3 reads CASSYGTVAYNEQFF. CDR3 in DNA: TGCGCCAGCAGCTACGGGACGGTAGCCTACAATGAGCAGTTCTTC.

The CDR3 sequence: CAWSVLETQYF. The CDR3 DNA follows: TGTGCCTGGAGTGTATTAGAGACCCAGTACTTC. The J gene is TRBJ2-5, the V gene TRBV30; D is unclear. The V and J ends lost 0 bases and 4 bases respectively, with 3 bases between them. The CDR3 has 11 amino acids. Germline V gene sequence: CDR1 GTSNPN, CDR2 SVGIG (reference sequence).

The rearrangement uses TRBV10-2 and TRBJ1-1; D not certain. This CDR3 is 13 amino acids long. V was shortened by 5 bases and J by 0 bases, with 7 bases between the two germline ends. Germline V gene sequence: CDR1 WSHSY, CDR2 SAAADI. Here the CDR3 reads CASSQEMNTEAFF. The DNA for the CDR3 is TGCGCCAGCAGTCAAGAGATGAACACTGAAGCTTTCTTT.

V and J are TRBV29-1 and TRBJ2-6; D gene uncertain. This CDR3 contains 15 residues. Germline loops: CDR1 SQVTM, CDR2 ANQGSEA. The V end was cut by 5 bases, the J end by 2 bases, with 13 bases between. CDR3 protein: CSVSRRLAGANVLTF. CDR3 nucleotide sequence: TGCAGCGTTTCAAGAAGGTTAGCTGGGGCCAACGTCCTGACTTTC.

V and J are TRBV5-1 and TRBJ1-5; 10 bases are a match to TRBD1. Germline-derived CDR1 and CDR2 are SGHRS and YFSETQ. The CDR3 contains 21 residues. With V trimmed by 4 bases and J by 0 bases, 19 bases remained unmatched. CDR3 DNA sequence: TGCGCCAGCAGCAACCTCCGGGACAGGGGAAACGAAGACTATAGCAATCAGCCCCAGCATTTT. Protein: CASSNLRDRGNEDYSNQPQHF.

In DNA, the CDR3 is TGTGCCAGCAGCCTCCGGAGAGTCACTGAAGCTTTCTTT. Translated: CASSLRRVTEAFF. The chain combines TRBV14 with TRBJ1-1; D remains ambiguous. CDR1 is SGHDN, CDR2 FVKESK, per germline. V lost 4 bases, J lost 4 bases, and 10 bases lay in between. The CDR3 runs 13 residues. Using reference TRBV14 and TRBJ1-1 for the parts outside the CDR3, the full variable domain is EAGVTQFPSHSVIEKGQTVTLRCDPISGHDNLYWYRRVMGKEIKFLLHFVKESKQDESGMPNNRFLAERTGGTYSTLKVQPAELEDSGVYFCASSLRRVTEAFFGQGTRLTVV.

The rearrangement links TRBV10-2 to TRBJ2-2; 8 bases are shared with TRBD2. The CDR3 extends over 15 amino acids. After removal of 7 bases from V and 3 bases from J, the junction contained 7 bases not matched to a gene. The germline V gene encodes CDR1 WSHSY and CDR2 SAAADI. The CDR3 DNA reads as TGCGCCAGCACGAGCGGGGGCCTGTACACCGGGGAGCTGTTTTTT. Its protein is CASTSGGLYTGELFF.

This rearrangement joins TRBV5-6 to TRBJ1-2, with 7 bases identical to TRBD1. Trimming took 3 bases from V and 5 from J; bases not matched to a gene: 10. The germline gives CDR1 SGHDT, CDR2 YYEEEE. CDR3 length: 15 amino acids. The CDR3 here is CASSWGPTGRYGYTF. In DNA, the CDR3 is TGTGCCAGCAGCTGGGGCCCGACAGGGCGGTATGGCTACACCTTC.

The CDR3 DNA reads TGCAGCGTTGTCTCGGCGGGAGTGCAAGATACGCAGTATTTT. It yields the protein CSVVSAGVQDTQYF. V usage is TRBV29-1 and J usage is TRBJ2-3, with 7 bases matching TRBD2. The germline V gene has CDR1 SQVTM and CDR2 ANQGSEA. Losses at the gene ends were 4 bases for V and 5 bases for J; bases not matched to a gene: 9. The CDR3 loop spans 14 amino acids.

The rearrangement links TRBV28 to TRBJ1-2; possibly TRBD1 for D (5 bases). The CDR3 runs 12 residues. Germline loops: CDR1 MDHEN, CDR2 SYDVKM. Trimming removed 3 bases at V and 8 bases at J, with 10 bases between. In DNA, the CDR3 is TGTGCCAGCAGTTTGGGGCGTCTGGGCTACACCTTC. Its protein product is CASSLGRLGYTF.